One sample yielded the 10 T cell receptor beta chains listed below, sequenced in a study of T cell responses to AZD1222 COVID-19 vaccine. Clones were sequenced by immunoSEQ multiplex PCR, and TCRdb holds only the in-frame ones, with some missing. The sample contains around 78,000 clones, around 90% of which appear only once. The source was peripheral blood, collected on day 0 of MenACWY control vaccination. The receptors originated from an adult in good health.

This clone has a handful of counts. V and J are TRBV10-3 and TRBJ1-2; D gene unclear. This CDR3 has 15 amino acids. The germline gives CDR1 ENHRY, CDR2 SYGVKD. Trimming stripped 1 base from V and 2 bases from J, with 11 bases between. The CDR3 sequence is CAISELRPKNYGYTF. For the CDR3, the DNA is TGTGCCATCAGTGAGTTACGGCCGAAGAACTATGGCTACACCTTC.

CDR3 region: CASSPRQGRETQYF. For the CDR3, the DNA is TGTGCCAGCAGCCCGAGACAGGGCCGAGAGACCCAGTACTTC. The genes are TRBV6-5 and TRBJ2-5; 7 bases match TRBD1. Germline assignment: CDR1 MNHEY and CDR2 SVGAGI. J gave up 4 bases and V 6 bases, and 8 bases lay outside the gene matches. This CDR3 comprises 14 residues.

The CDR3 DNA sequence: TGTGCCAGCAGCCCCCTGCGCAGCTCCTACAATGAGCAGTTCTTC. Translating it yields CASSPLRSSYNEQFF. This chain joins TRBV3-1 (or the pseudogene TRBV3-2) and TRBJ2-1; D is uncertain. The V end lost 4 bases, the J end lost 0 bases, and 10 bases lay between the germline ends. This CDR3 contains 15 residues. Germline lookup yields CDR1 LGHDT and CDR2 YNNKEL (reference sequence).

This chain joins TRBV6-5 and TRBJ1-2, with TRBD1 identical over 7 bases. Germline CDR1 is MNHEY and CDR2 is SVGAGI. The CDR3 sequence is 13 residues long. With V trimmed by 4 bases and J by 5 bases, 4 bases remained unmatched. CDR3 nucleotide sequence: TGTGCCAGCAGTTTCCTACAGGGGTATGGCTACACCTTC. This encodes CASSFLQGYGYTF.

In DNA, the CDR3 is TGTGCCTGGATATTCAAGGGGCATCATGGCTACACCTTC. This sequence encodes CAWIFKGHHGYTF. J is TRBJ1-2 and V is TRBV30; maybe TRBD1 (5 bases). The germline V gene encodes CDR1 GTSNPN and CDR2 SVGIG (reference sequence). V lost 4 bases and J lost 6, with 15 bases in between. The CDR3 extends over 13 amino acids.

This chain uses TRBV28 with TRBJ1-3; no firm D call. V shed 6 bases and J shed 0 bases, with 3 bases lying between them. Germline-derived CDR1 and CDR2 are MDHEN and SYDVKM. CDR3 length equals 12 residues. In nucleotides, the CDR3 is TGTGCCAGCAGAACCTCTGGAAACACCATATATTTT. Protein: CASRTSGNTIYF.

This chain connects TRBV5-1 to TRBJ1-6; 7 bases match TRBD1. CDR3 length: 15 residues. Germline loops: CDR1 SGHRS, CDR2 YFSETQ. The junction had 6 bases not matched to a gene; V was cut back by 3 bases and J by 6 bases. In DNA, the CDR3 is TGCGCCAGCAGCTCAGACAGGGAGGGTAATTCACCCCTCCACTTT. Protein: CASSSDREGNSPLHF.

The chain recombines TRBV30 with TRBJ1-3; D remains unclear. V was trimmed by 0 bases and J by 4 bases, leaving 4 bases between them. Germline V gene sequence: CDR1 GTSNPN, CDR2 SVGIG (reference sequence). This CDR3 is 12 amino acids long. The chain's CDR3 is CAWSVGGNTIYF. DNA for the CDR3: TGTGCCTGGAGTGTGGGGGGAAACACCATATATTTT.

The rearrangement joins TRBV7-6 to TRBJ2-1; no firm D call. The CDR3 consists of 12 residues. CDR1 and CDR2 from the germline V gene are SGHVS and FNYEAQ. V was cut by 3 bases and J by 7 bases, with 7 bases left in between. CDR3 coding DNA: TGTGCCAGCAGCTTGGTACGGAATGAGCAGTTCTTC. This translates into CASSLVRNEQFF.

V usage is TRBV2 and J usage is TRBJ1-1; 10 nucleotides agree with TRBD1. Germline V gene data show CDR1 as SNHLY and CDR2 as FYNNEI. V trimming: 7 bases; J trimming: 5 bases; junction bases outside the gene matches: 22. The CDR3 consists of 19 residues. This chain's CDR3 is CASIPRARDRGPGGTEAFF. CDR3 in DNA: TGTGCCAGCATCCCCCGGGCACGGGACAGGGGCCCCGGGGGGACTGAAGCTTTCTTT.